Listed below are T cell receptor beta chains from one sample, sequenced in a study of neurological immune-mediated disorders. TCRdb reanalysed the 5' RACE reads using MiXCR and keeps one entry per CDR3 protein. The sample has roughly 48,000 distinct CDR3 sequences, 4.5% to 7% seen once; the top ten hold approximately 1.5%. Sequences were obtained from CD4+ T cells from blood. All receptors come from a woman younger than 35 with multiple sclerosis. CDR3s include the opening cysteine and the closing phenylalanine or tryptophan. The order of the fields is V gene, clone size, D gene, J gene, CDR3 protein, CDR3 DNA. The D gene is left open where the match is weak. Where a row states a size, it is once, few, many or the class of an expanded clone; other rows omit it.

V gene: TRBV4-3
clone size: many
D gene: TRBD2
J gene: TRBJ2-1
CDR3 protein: CASTRREGNNEQFF
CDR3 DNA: TGCGCCAGCACCCGGCGGGAGGGAAACAATGAGCAGTTCTTC

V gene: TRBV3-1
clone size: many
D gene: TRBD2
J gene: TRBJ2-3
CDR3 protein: CASSSSGSYTDTQYF
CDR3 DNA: TGTGCCAGCAGCTCTAGCGGGTCTTACACAGATACGCAGTATTTT

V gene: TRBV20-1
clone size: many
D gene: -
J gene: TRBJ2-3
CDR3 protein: CSASGTTLDTQYF
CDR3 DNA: TGCAGTGCTAGTGGGACCACCCTTGATACGCAGTATTTT

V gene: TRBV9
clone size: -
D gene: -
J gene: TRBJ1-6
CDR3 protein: CASSVSTESNSPLHF
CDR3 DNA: TGTGCCAGCAGCGTAAGTACAGAGAGCAATTCACCCCTCCACTTT

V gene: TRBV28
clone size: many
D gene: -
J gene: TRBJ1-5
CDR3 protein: CASSSTGRMRQPQHF
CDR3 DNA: TGTGCCAGCAGTTCAACAGGACGTATGCGTCAGCCCCAGCATTTT

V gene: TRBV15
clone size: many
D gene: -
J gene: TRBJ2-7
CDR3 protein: CATSRDSEQYF
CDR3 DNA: TGTGCCACCAGCAGGGACAGCGAGCAGTACTTC

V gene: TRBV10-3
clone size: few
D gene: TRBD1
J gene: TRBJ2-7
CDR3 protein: CAIREPGQGYEQYF
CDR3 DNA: TGTGCCATCAGGGAACCGGGACAGGGCTACGAGCAGTACTTC

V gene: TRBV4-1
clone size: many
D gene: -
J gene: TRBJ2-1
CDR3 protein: CASRLAQGPYNEQFF
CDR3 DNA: TGCGCCAGCAGACTTGCGCAGGGCCCCTACAATGAGCAGTTCTTC

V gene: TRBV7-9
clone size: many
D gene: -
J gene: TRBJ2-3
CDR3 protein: CASSTQGSTDTQYF
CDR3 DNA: TGTGCCAGCAGCACACAGGGAAGCACAGATACGCAGTATTTT

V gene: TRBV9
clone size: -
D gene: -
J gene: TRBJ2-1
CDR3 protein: CASSVTSGPPYNEQFF
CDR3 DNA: TGTGCCAGCAGCGTAACAAGCGGGCCTCCCTACAATGAGCAGTTCTTC